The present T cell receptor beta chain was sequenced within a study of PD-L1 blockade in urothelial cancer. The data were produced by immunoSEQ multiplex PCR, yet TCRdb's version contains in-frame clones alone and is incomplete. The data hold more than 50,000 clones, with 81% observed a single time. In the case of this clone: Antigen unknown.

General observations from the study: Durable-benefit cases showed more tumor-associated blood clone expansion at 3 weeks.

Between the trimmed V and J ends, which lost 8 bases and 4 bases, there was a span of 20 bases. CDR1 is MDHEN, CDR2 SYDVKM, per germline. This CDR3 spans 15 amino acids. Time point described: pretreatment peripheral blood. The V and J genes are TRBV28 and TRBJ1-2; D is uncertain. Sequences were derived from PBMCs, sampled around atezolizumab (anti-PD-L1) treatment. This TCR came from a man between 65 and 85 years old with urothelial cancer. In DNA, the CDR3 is TGTGCCAGCTACCCCTTGATAAGCAGGCTCTATGGCTACACCTTC. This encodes CASYPLISRLYGYTF.